The clone carrying this T cell receptor beta chain was detected many times. Its antigen remains unidentified. Trimming removed 2 bases at V and 10 bases at J, with 15 bases between. The CDR3 is made up of 14 amino acids. Germline lookup yields CDR1 GTSNPN and CDR2 SVGIG (reference sequence). With around 450 ng total RNA as template and a constant-region primer, TCR beta cDNA was made. Generation of the TCR beta libraries relied on three nested multiplex PCR rounds using slightly modified ARM-PCR. The opening two PCR rounds, about 11 cycles each, paired TRBV1-TRBV30 forward primers with a C-beta reverse primer. One entry per CDR3 protein, called by TCRdb with MiXCR from the multiplex PCR reads. This table holds fewer than 70,000 distinct CDR3 sequences, about two thirds found once. This sample stems from a study of tumor-infiltrating lymphocytes in primary liver carcinoma. Taking 20-30 mg of unsorted bulk tissue, the authors co-extracted RNA and DNA.

Findings of the study overall: Just about 7.5-24% of leading clones were found in every one of five regions. Blood fell significantly below tumors in its top-250-clone fraction (p = 0.039).

The sample comprised liver tumor tissue from sampling region 2. Documented subset: tumor region T2, inferior pole. The source is a man in his forties with primary liver carcinoma and hepatitis B virus infection. The J gene is TRBJ1-6, the V gene TRBV30, with D unresolved. The CDR3 region is CAWSLTRPGSPLHF. The CDR3 DNA reads as TGTGCCTGGAGTCTGACGAGACCCGGGTCACCCCTCCACTTT.